This T cell receptor (beta chain) was captured in a study of CD8 T cells in Susac syndrome. An amount of RNA that ranged from roughly 0.45 to 1 ug was reverse transcribed with random hexamers. TCRdb fed the immunoSEQ multiplex PCR reads into MiXCR, producing one record per CDR3 protein. The table includes some 140,000 distinct CDR3 sequences, under 95% detected once. CDR1 MNHEY and CDR2 SMNVEV come from the germline V gene (reference sequence). CDR3 length equals 16 residues. V was clipped by 5 bases and J by 7 bases, with 21 bases between them. The multiple sclerosis control group comprised treatment-naive patients with stable or active relapsing-remitting disease. While CD8+ and CD4+ T cells were isolated negatively, TEMRA cells were enriched by FACS.

The receptor was derived from a human donor with multiple sclerosis. The rearrangement links TRBV27 to TRBJ2-1; D may be TRBD2 (7 bases). Sequencing was performed on CD8+ T cells from PBMCs. The CDR3 nucleotides read TGTGCCAGCAGTCCCCCCGTTGGGGGGGCCTTTAATGAGCAGTTCTTC. It is translated as CASSPPVGGAFNEQFF.